The 13 T cell receptor beta chains below were found in one sample sequenced in a study of radiation and T cells in renal cell carcinoma. As for time point: baseline pretreatment blood. The treatment was: 15 Gy SBRT to primary tumor, nephrectomy 4 weeks later. Repertoires were generated with immunoSEQ multiplex PCR, while TCRdb's copy carries only in-frame clones and drops some. This repertoire shows 100,000 to 150,000 clones, about four fifths found once; its top ten account for approximately 3%. The source was blood, collected from a patient whose treatment included radiotherapy and nephrectomy. These receptors all come from a woman aged 60-75 years with renal cell carcinoma.

This clone has more than one count but fewer than ten. The chain uses TRBV11-3 and TRBJ2-2; D is undetermined. This CDR3 region has 12 residues. V lost 1 base and J 6 bases, leaving 3 bases between the germline ends. The germline CDR1 and CDR2 sequences are SGHNT and YENEEA. This CDR3 reads CASSLVPGELFF. The CDR3 DNA sequence: TGTGCCAGCAGCTTAGTCCCCGGGGAGCTGTTTTTT.

The rearrangement joins TRBV5-4 to TRBJ2-6; D is possibly TRBD1 (6 bases). Deletions cut 0 bases from V and 6 bases from J, with 10 bases between. The CDR3 contains 15 residues. The V gene's germline CDR1 is SGHNT and CDR2 YYREEE (reference sequence). CDR3 DNA sequence: TGTGCCAGCAGCTTGGCCGCAGGGGCGGCCAACGTCCTGACTTTC. As protein: CASSLAAGAANVLTF.

V usage is TRBV6-5 and J usage is TRBJ2-5; TRBD1 matches at 10 bases. CDR1 and CDR2 from the germline V gene are MNHEY and SVGAGI. With V trimmed by 6 bases and J by 5 bases, 3 bases remained unmatched. The CDR3 has 13 residues. CDR3 protein: CASRGTGVETQYF. CDR3 nucleotides: TGTGCCAGCAGGGGGACAGGGGTCGAGACCCAGTACTTC.

The chain has TRBV4-2 and TRBJ1-2, with D hard to call. Trimming took 1 base from V and 0 from J, leaving 6 bases between them. In germline, CDR1 is LGHNA, CDR2 YNFKEQ. This CDR3 contains 14 residues. CDR3 protein: CASSQGSANYGYTF. CDR3 in DNA: TGTGCCAGCAGCCAAGGGTCTGCTAACTATGGCTACACCTTC.

The chain is built from TRBV19 and TRBJ1-5; 8 bases fit TRBD1. After removal of 3 bases from V and 2 bases from J, the junction contained 9 bases not matched to a gene. The V gene's germline CDR1 is LNHDA and CDR2 SQIVND (reference sequence). This CDR3 comprises 17 residues. The CDR3 coding sequence is TGTGCCAGTAGTATTCCAGGACAGGGCCAAGGCAATCAGCCCCAGCATTTT. Translating gives CASSIPGQGQGNQPQHF.

V usage is TRBV5-1 and J usage is TRBJ1-2; D might be TRBD1 (5 bases). The V and J ends lost 3 bases and 2 bases respectively, with 20 bases between them. This CDR3 is 17 amino acids long. Germline V gene sequence: CDR1 SGHRS, CDR2 YFSETQ. CDR3 region: CASSYSGTHSRNYGYTF. CDR3 sequence (DNA): TGCGCCAGCAGCTACAGCGGGACGCACAGCAGAAACTATGGCTACACCTTC.

In this sample, this clone turned up once. This chain connects TRBV28 to TRBJ1-3; 8 bases fit TRBD1. The trim removed 5 bases at V and 4 bases at J, leaving 1 base unmatched. The CDR3 runs to 13 residues. The germline V gene encodes CDR1 MDHEN and CDR2 SYDVKM. The CDR3 DNA reads as TGTGCCAGCAGTCCAGGGGGCGGAAACACCATATATTTT. Translation gives CASSPGGGNTIYF.

This rearrangement joins TRBV5-1 to TRBJ2-1; 8 bases are shared with TRBD2. Germline V gene sequence: CDR1 SGHRS, CDR2 YFSETQ. V was clipped by 5 bases and J by 4 bases; unmatched bases: 8. The CDR3 spans 15 residues. Here the CDR3 DNA reads TGCGCCAGCAGTCGGGGGGGGCGAACATACAATGAGCAGTTCTTC. It translates to CASSRGGRTYNEQFF.

The chain joins TRBV10-1 to TRBJ1-1; TRBD1 is a possible D gene (6 bases). V was shortened by 8 bases and J by 5 bases, with 18 bases between the two germline ends. Germline CDR1 WNHNN, CDR2 SYGVQD (reference sequence). The CDR3 is made up of 14 amino acids. CDR3 region: CASSPLTGWTEAFF. The CDR3 nucleotides are TGCGCCAGCTCTCCCCTCACAGGGTGGACTGAAGCTTTCTTT.

The chain couples TRBV29-1 to TRBJ1-1, with unresolved D. This CDR3 has 13 residues. From germline, CDR1 is SQVTM and CDR2 ANQGSEA. V was clipped by 4 bases and J by 0 bases, with 9 bases between them. Here the CDR3 DNA reads TGCAGCGTTGCGCCGGAATTGAACACTGAAGCTTTCTTT. Translation gives CSVAPELNTEAFF.

The rearrangement joins TRBV18 to TRBJ2-7; perhaps TRBD1 as D (7 bases). Trimming removed 4 bases at V and 3 bases at J, with 16 bases between. Germline CDR1 reads KGHSH; CDR2 reads LQKENI. The CDR3 has 15 residues. CDR3 protein: CASSQSAGGNYEQYF. The CDR3 bases are TGTGCCAGCTCACAGTCGGCAGGGGGGAACTACGAGCAGTACTTC.

The chain is built from TRBV2 and TRBJ2-1, with TRBD2 matching over 8 bases. The CDR3 loop spans 14 amino acids. Germline V gives CDR1 SNHLY, CDR2 FYNNEI. V was pared by 4 bases and J by 5 bases, with 4 bases of the junction left unmatched. Here the CDR3 reads CASSVQRGNNEQFF. The CDR3 DNA sequence: TGTGCCAGCAGTGTTCAGCGGGGGAACAATGAGCAGTTCTTC.

The rearrangement uses TRBV9 and TRBJ2-5; the match to TRBD2 covers 10 bases. Germline V gene sequence: CDR1 SGDLS, CDR2 YYNGEE. The CDR3 is made up of 18 amino acids. V shed 0 bases and J 1 base; nucleotides not matched to a gene: 9. CDR3 sequence reads: CASSVGASGRGAQETQYF. The CDR3 DNA follows: TGTGCCAGCAGCGTAGGGGCTAGCGGGAGAGGGGCCCAAGAGACCCAGTACTTC.